This T cell receptor (beta chain) is from a study of shared clonotypes between healthy human individuals. The donors, all of them Caucasian adults, lived in Nashville, Tennessee. Sequencing used immunoSEQ multiplex PCR; TCRdb keeps in-frame clones, though not all of them. The sample gives roughly 2,300,000 clones, approximately 90% of which show up once; roughly 0.34% is in the top ten. Study-level results: An expected dependence of interdonor clonotype sharing on sequencing depth was noted.

As regards this clone: Its matching antigen is unknown.

This sequence originates from a man aged 18 to 35 in good health. Some clones in this sample may be carry-over from other donors' samples. The sequenced material came from naive CD4+ T cells from PBMCs. The subset denotes: CD45RA+ positively selected.

CDR3 bases: TGTGCCAGCAGTTACTCGGACTGGACCACCTACGAGCAGTACTTC. This codes for CASSYSDWTTYEQYF. This rearrangement joins TRBV6-5 to TRBJ2-7, with D perhaps TRBD2 (5 bases). Trimming left V 0 bases short and J 2 bases short, with 11 bases between. This CDR3 has 15 amino acids. Germline V lookup: CDR1 MNHEY, CDR2 SVGAGI.